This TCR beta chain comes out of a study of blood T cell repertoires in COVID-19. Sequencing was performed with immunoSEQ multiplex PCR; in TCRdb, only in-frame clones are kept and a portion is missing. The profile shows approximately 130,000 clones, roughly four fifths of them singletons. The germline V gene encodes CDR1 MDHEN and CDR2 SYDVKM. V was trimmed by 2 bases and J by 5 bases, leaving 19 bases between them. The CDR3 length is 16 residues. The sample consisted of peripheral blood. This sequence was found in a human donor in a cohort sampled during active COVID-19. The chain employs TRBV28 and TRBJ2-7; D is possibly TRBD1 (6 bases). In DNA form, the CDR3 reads TGTGCCAGCAGTTTAAGCAGGGGCTTATGGTTTAACGAGCAGTACTTC. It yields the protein CASSLSRGLWFNEQYF.